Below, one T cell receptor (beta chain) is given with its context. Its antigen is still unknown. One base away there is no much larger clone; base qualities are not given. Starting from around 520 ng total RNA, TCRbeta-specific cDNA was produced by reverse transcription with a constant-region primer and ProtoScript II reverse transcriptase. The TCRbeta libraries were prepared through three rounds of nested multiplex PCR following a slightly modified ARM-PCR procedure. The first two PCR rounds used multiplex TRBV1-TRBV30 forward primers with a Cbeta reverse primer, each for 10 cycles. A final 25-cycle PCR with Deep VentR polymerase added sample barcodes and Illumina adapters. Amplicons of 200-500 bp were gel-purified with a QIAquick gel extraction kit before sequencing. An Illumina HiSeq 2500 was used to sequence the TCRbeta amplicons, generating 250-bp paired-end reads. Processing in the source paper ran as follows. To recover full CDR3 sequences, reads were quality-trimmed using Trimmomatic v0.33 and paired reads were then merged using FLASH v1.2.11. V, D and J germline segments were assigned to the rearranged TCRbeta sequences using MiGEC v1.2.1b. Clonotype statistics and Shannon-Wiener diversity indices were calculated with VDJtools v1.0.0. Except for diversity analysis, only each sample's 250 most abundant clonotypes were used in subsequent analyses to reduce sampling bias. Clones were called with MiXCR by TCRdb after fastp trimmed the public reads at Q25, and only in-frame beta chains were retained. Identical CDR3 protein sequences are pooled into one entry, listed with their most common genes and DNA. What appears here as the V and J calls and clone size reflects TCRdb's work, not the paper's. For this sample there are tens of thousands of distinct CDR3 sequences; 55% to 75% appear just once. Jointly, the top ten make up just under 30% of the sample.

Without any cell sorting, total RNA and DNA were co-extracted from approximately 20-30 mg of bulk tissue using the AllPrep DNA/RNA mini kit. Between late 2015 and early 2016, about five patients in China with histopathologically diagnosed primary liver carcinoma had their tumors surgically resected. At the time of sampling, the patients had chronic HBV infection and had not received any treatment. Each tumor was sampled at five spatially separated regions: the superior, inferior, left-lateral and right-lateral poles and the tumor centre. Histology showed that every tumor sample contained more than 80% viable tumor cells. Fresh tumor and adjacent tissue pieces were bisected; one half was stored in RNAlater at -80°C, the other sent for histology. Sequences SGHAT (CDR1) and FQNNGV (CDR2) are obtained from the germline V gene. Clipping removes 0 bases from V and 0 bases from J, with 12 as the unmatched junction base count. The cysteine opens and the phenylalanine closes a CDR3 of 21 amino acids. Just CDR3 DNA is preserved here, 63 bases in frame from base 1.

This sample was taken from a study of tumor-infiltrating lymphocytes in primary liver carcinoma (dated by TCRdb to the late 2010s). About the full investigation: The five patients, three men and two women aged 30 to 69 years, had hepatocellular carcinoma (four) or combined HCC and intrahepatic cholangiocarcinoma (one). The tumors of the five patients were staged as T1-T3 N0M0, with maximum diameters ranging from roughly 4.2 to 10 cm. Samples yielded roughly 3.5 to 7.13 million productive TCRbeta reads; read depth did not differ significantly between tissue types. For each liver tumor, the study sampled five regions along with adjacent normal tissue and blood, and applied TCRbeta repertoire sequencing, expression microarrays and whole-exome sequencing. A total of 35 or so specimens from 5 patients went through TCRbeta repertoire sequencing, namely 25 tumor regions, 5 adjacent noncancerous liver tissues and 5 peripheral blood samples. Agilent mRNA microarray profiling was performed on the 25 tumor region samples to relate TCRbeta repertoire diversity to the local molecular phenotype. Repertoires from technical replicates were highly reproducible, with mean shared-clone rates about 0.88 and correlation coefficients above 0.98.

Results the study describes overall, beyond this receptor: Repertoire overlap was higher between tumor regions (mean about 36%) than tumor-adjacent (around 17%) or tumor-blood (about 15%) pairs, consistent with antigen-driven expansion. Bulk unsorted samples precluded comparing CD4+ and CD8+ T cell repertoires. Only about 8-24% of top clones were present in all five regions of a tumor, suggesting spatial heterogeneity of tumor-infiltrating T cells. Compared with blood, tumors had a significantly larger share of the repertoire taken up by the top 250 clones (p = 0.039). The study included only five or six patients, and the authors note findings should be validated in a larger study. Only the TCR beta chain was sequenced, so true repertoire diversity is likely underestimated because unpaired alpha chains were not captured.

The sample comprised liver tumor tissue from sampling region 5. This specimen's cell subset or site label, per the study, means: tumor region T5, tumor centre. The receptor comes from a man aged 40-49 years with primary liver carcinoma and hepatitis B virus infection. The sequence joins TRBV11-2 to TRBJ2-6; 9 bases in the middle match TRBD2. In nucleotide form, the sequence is TGTGCCAGCAGCTTAGACCATCCTTGGCGGGAGGGCCACTCTGGGGCCAACGTCCTGACTTTC. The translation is CASSLDHPWREGHSGANVLTF.